This TCR beta chain was sequenced during a study of blood T cells in healthy people across ages. CDR1 SQVTM and CDR2 ANQGSEA come from the germline V gene. There are 13 residues in the CDR3. With 4 bases removed from V and 0 bases from J, the gap between germline ends came to 10 bases. A second PCR, run for about 7 to 11 cycles, used a sample-barcoded 5' primer plus a J-beta primer mix. TCRdb reprocessed the 5' RACE reads via MiXCR and lists one record per CDR3 protein. The sample carries more than 450,000 distinct CDR3 sequences, over 25% recorded once. The same sample was also used in a study of T cells of mothers and their children.

The chain combines TRBV29-1 with TRBJ2-7; a weak D match, TRBD2 (6 bases). The sample taken for sequencing was blood. The sequence derives from a boy younger than 10 in good health. CDR3 sequence: CSVAREDSYEQYF. As DNA, the CDR3 is TGCAGCGTTGCGAGGGAGGACTCCTACGAGCAGTACTTC.